This T cell receptor beta chain was documented in a study of chemoradiotherapy in HPV16-positive cancers. Across the whole study: Candidate HPV-specific clones and shared TCR motifs came from a couple of HPV16-positive patients. Study findings and constraints: Better recurrence-free survival went with HPV-responsive T-cell expansion in HPV16-positive patients. Candidate HPV-specific clones and E7-related TCR motifs grew in tumor during treatment. Functional assays defining HPV-specific T cells used only a couple of HPV16-positive patients.

Measured with immunoSEQ multiplex PCR; TCRdb has only the in-frame clones, and not every one. Counted here are roughly 11,000 clones, about 77% occurring once; the ten biggest clones make up 2% to 2.5%. Comments on this clone: Its antigen is currently unknown.

The germline CDR1 and CDR2 sequences are SGHAT and FQDESV (reference sequence). This CDR3 comprises 17 residues. Trimming left V 4 bases short and J 7 bases short, with 23 bases between. This receptor was identified in a human donor with HPV-associated anogenital cancer. This sample was gathered from a patient who underwent chemoradiotherapy. This sequence joins TRBV11-1 and TRBJ2-1; either TRBD1 or TRBD2 may supply D (5 bases each). The DNA of the CDR3 is TGTGCCAGCAGCTCGTTACGGGACCCCCAGCGCGTTAATGAGCAGTTCTTC. Its translation: CASSSLRDPQRVNEQFF.